The present T cell receptor beta chain was sequenced within a study of shared clonotypes between healthy human individuals. Looking at the study overall: Donor ages ranged 18 to 49 years: a couple of women, a few men. The plates for each donor numbered three CD4 naive, three CD4 memory, two CD8 naive and one CD8 memory. Study-wide results and caveats: A few donors held 5% to 5.5% of naive CD4 clonotypes in common.

On this clone: Its cognate antigen is unknown.

CD45RO-negative CD8 cells positively selected for CCR7 made up the naive population, which excluded terminally differentiated effector memory CD45RA+ cells. Assay used: immunoSEQ multiplex PCR; TCRdb lists only in-frame clones, some missing. This table holds about 800,000 clones, approximately 96% found once. This CDR3 is 16 amino acids long. Germline V gene sequence: CDR1 SGHAT, CDR2 FQNNGV. V was pared by 0 bases and J by 0 bases, with 12 bases between. This chain uses TRBV11-2 with TRBJ2-7; TRBD2 is a possible D gene (5 bases). This clonotype was obtained from a man aged 25 to 40 in good health. Sequenced sample: naive CD8+ T cells sorted from blood. Here the CDR3 DNA reads TGTGCCAGCAGCTTAGATCTGGGAGTGGGCTCCTACGAGCAGTACTTC. Translation: CASSLDLGVGSYEQYF.